This TCR beta chain was found in a study of T-cell reconstitution after alpha-beta-depleted transplantation in children. The germline gives CDR1 SGHRS, CDR2 YFSETQ. This CDR3 has 16 amino acids. Trimming shortened V by 2 bases and J by 0 bases, and 9 bases separated the two germline ends. Library preparation (for TCRbeta) was performed with unique molecular identifiers. Each CDR3 protein gets one entry after TCRdb re-called the PCR reads with MiXCR. The sample includes about 640,000 distinct CDR3 sequences, 16% of them seen just once. The rearrangement uses TRBV5-1 and TRBJ1-6; no definite D call. This receptor was identified in a human donor who donated a stem cell graft to a child with acute myeloid leukemia. This sample comprised PBMCs from the stem cell graft donor, obtained from the stem cell graft. CDR3: CASSFEASSYNSPLHF. Written as DNA, the CDR3 is TGCGCCAGCAGCTTTGAGGCCAGCTCCTATAATTCACCCCTCCACTTT.